Here is one T cell receptor (beta chain) with its context. This specimen belongs to a study of CD8 T cells in Susac syndrome. Reverse transcription of about 0.45 to 1 ug RNA was performed with random hexamers. The CDR3 of TCR beta was amplified by immunoSEQ multiplex PCR across 54 Vbeta and 13 Jbeta. TCRdb re-called the immunoSEQ multiplex PCR reads through MiXCR, storing one row per CDR3 protein. The sample includes about 200,000 distinct CDR3 sequences, roughly 94% seen only once; the top ten take around 0.1%. TCR beta sequencing was performed on blood CD8+ and CD4+ T cells. V lost 2 bases, J lost 4 bases, and 15 bases lay in between. The CDR3 loop spans 17 amino acids.

V usage is TRBV12-3 or TRBV12-4 and J usage is TRBJ2-6; no reliable D call. The receptor's source is a human donor in good health. The material sequenced was CD4+ T cells from PBMCs. CDR3 nucleotide sequence: TGTGCCAGCAGTTTACGAGGACCCCTGGGAGGGGCCAACGTCCTGACTTTC. Its protein is CASSLRGPLGGANVLTF.